The next 25 T cell receptor beta chains were all read from a single sample in a study of blood T cells in healthy people across ages. Then a second PCR, running about 6 to 12 cycles, was carried out with a sample-barcoded 5' primer and a J-beta primer mix. MiXCR, run by TCRdb on the 5' RACE reads, gives a single entry per CDR3 protein. The sample lists around 1.5 million distinct CDR3 sequences, about 35% seen once, with over 9% in the top ten. The material sequenced was blood. These receptors were taken from a woman in her twenties or thirties in good health.

This clonotype was seen ten or more times. This chain uses TRBV6-5 with TRBJ2-5; D uncertain. Germline V CDR1 and CDR2: MNHEY, SVGAGI. The ends were cut back, 6 bases at V and 8 bases at J, with 13 bases in the middle. The CDR3 consists of 12 residues. In DNA, the CDR3 is TGTGCCAGCAGACGATGGTCGGGCACCCAGTACTTC. This translates into CASRRWSGTQYF.

The rearrangement links TRBV18 to TRBJ2-6; no clear D gene. This CDR3 has 16 residues. Trimming left V 2 bases short and J 0 bases short, with 8 bases between. The germline CDR1 and CDR2 sequences are KGHSH and LQKENI. CDR3 amino acids: CASSPKQYSGANVLTF. CDR3 DNA: TGTGCCAGCTCACCAAAACAGTACTCTGGGGCCAACGTCCTGACTTTC.

As concerns this clonotype: A single base separates this from a much larger clone, so it may be a read error. The V call is TRBV20-1, the J call TRBJ2-7, with D perhaps matching TRBD2 (5 bases). V lost 7 bases to trimming and J lost 2 bases, with 12 bases between them. CDR3 length: 12 amino acids. Germline loops: CDR1 DFQATT, CDR2 SNEGSKA (reference sequence). Here the CDR3 reads CSVTDGTYEQYF. Written as DNA, the CDR3 is TGCAGTGTAACGGACGGGACCTACGAGCAGTACTTC.

This clonotype came up a few times. This CDR3 reads CASLSTGTGTYNEQFF. The CDR3 DNA is TGTGCCAGCTTATCCACCGGGACAGGAACCTACAATGAGCAGTTCTTC. The chain combines TRBV2 with TRBJ2-1, with 8 nucleotides matching TRBD1. The CDR3 is made up of 16 amino acids. Germline V lookup: CDR1 SNHLY, CDR2 FYNNEI. J lost 2 bases, V lost 8 bases, and 11 bases had no gene match.

The rearrangement links TRBV29-1 to TRBJ1-4; a possible D gene is TRBD1 (5 bases). The CDR3 loop spans 16 amino acids. Germline V gene data show CDR1 as SQVTM and CDR2 as ANQGSEA. The V end lost 4 bases, the J end lost 8 bases, and 23 bases lay between the germline ends. The CDR3 DNA follows: TGCAGCGTTGTTGGGAAGATTGGGGGACGAAGGGAAAAACTGTTTTTT. It is translated as CSVVGKIGGRREKLFF.

This clonotype was found a few times. The CDR3 spells CASSRRTVAFF. The CDR3 DNA sequence: TGTGCCAGCAGCCGACGGACCGTCGCTTTCTTT. The chain carries TRBV12-3 or TRBV12-4 and TRBJ1-1; D unresolved. CDR3 length: 11 residues. Trimming took off 6 bases at V and 11 bases at J, with 13 bases between the two ends.

The genes are TRBV9 and TRBJ2-7; possibly TRBD2 for D (6 bases). With 1 base removed from V and 5 bases from J, the gap between germline ends came to 13 bases. CDR3 length equals 14 residues. Germline CDR1 SGDLS, CDR2 YYNGEE. CDR3 nucleotides: TGTGCCAGCAGCGTATGGGGCTCGGGGGACGAGCAGTACTTC. Translation gives CASSVWGSGDEQYF.

V is TRBV5-6 and J is TRBJ2-1, with D maybe TRBD2 (5 bases). Germline values: CDR1 SGHDT, CDR2 YYEEEE. V was pared by 4 bases and J by 10 bases, with 12 bases between. The CDR3 contains 12 residues. CDR3 sequence (DNA): TGTGCCAGCAGCATACTCGAGGGCGAGCAGTTCTTC. Protein product: CASSILEGEQFF.

This chain links TRBV27 with TRBJ2-3; TRBD2 aligns across 9 bases. The junction had 14 bases not matched to a gene; V was cut back by 8 bases and J by 5 bases. The CDR3 is 16 residues long. From germline, CDR1 is MNHEY and CDR2 SMNVEV (reference sequence). For the CDR3, the DNA is TGTGCCAGCCATAACGAGCGCGGGAGGGCGGAAGATACGCAGTATTTT. Translated: CASHNERGRAEDTQYF.

The chain combines TRBV9 with TRBJ1-2, with D perhaps TRBD1 (5 bases). Germline lookup yields CDR1 SGDLS and CDR2 YYNGEE. The CDR3 is 14 amino acids. V lost 4 bases and J lost 10, with 20 bases in between. In DNA, the CDR3 is TGTGCCAGCAGCCCGGAAAATAGGGGTTGGGACTACACCTTC. Translating it yields CASSPENRGWDYTF.

CDR3 bases: TGTGCCTGGAGTGTCAGGGGAGGTCATGAAAAACTGTTTTTT. This sequence encodes CAWSVRGGHEKLFF. V is TRBV30 and J is TRBJ1-4; D is possibly TRBD1 (6 bases). CDR3 size: 14 residues. V lost 0 bases and J 6 bases, leaving 11 bases between the germline ends. Germline CDR1 reads GTSNPN; CDR2 reads SVGIG (reference sequence).

The genes are TRBV20-1 and TRBJ2-3, with a possible D match to TRBD2 (6 bases). The germline gives CDR1 DFQATT, CDR2 SNEGSKA (reference sequence). Trimming pared 5 bases from V and 6 bases from J, leaving 12 bases between. The CDR3 covers 12 residues. The CDR3 sequence is CSALADTDTQYF. Written as DNA, the CDR3 is TGCAGTGCTTTAGCGGACACTGATACGCAGTATTTT.

The chain couples TRBV29-1 to TRBJ2-1; 8 bases are a match to TRBD2. The CDR3 runs to 15 residues. CDR1 is SQVTM and CDR2 is ANQGSEA in the germline V gene. V was pared by 7 bases and J by 8 bases, with 16 bases of the junction left unmatched. The CDR3: CSETVSGALRDEQFF. In nucleotides, the CDR3 is TGCAGCGAAACTGTTAGCGGGGCCCTGCGGGATGAGCAGTTCTTC.

The J gene is TRBJ2-1, the V gene TRBV20-1, with 13 bases aligning to TRBD2. V lost 6 bases and J lost 8; bases outside the gene matches: 16. From germline, CDR1 is DFQATT and CDR2 SNEGSKA (reference sequence). The CDR3 is 17 residues long. The CDR3 DNA follows: TGCAGTGCACTATCTCGGACTAGCGGGAGAATTGGCGATGAGCAGTTCTTC. It translates to CSALSRTSGRIGDEQFF.

In its sample, this clonotype was seen a few times. V usage is TRBV5-6 and J usage is TRBJ2-1; a possible D gene is TRBD2 (6 bases). Trimming removed 4 bases at V and 6 bases at J, with 17 bases between. The CDR3 is 15 amino acids. The germline V gene has CDR1 SGHDT and CDR2 YYEEEE. CDR3 nucleotide sequence: TGTGCCAGCAGCCGCCGGGACTTGCCCGGCAATGAGCAGTTCTTC. Encoded protein: CASSRRDLPGNEQFF. Full variable domain (remainder filled in from reference TRBV5-6 and TRBJ2-1): DAGVTQSPTHLIKTRGQQVTLRCSPKSGHDTVSWYQQALGQGPQFIFQYYEEEERQRGNFPDRFSGHQFPNYSSELNVNALLLGDSALYLCASSRRDLPGNEQFFGPGTRLTVL.

On this clonotype itself: This may be a read error: a much more frequent sequence differs by one nucleotide. This chain links TRBV29-1 with TRBJ2-4, with 7 bases aligning to TRBD2. V shed 7 bases and J 15 bases; nucleotides not matched to a gene: 15. The CDR3 extends over 12 amino acids. Germline assignment: CDR1 SQVTM and CDR2 ANQGSEA. DNA of the CDR3: TGCAGCGGGGCTAGCGCGGCGGGGGAGCGGTACTTC. Translation: CSGASAAGERYF.

This sequence joins TRBV7-7 and TRBJ2-2; 9 nucleotides match TRBD1. This CDR3 has 17 residues. The germline gives CDR1 SSHAT, CDR2 FNYEAQ (reference sequence). The junction had 12 bases not matched to a gene; V was cut back by 5 bases and J by 5 bases. The CDR3 loop is CASSPDRGATSTGELFF. The CDR3 DNA is TGTGCCAGCAGCCCGGACAGGGGCGCGACTAGTACCGGGGAGCTGTTTTTT.

The rearrangement joins TRBV6-1 to TRBJ2-1; 15 positions match TRBD2. Germline loops: CDR1 MNHNS, CDR2 SASEGT. CDR3 length: 16 residues. V was pared by 4 bases and J by 7 bases, with 5 bases of the junction left unmatched. CDR3 amino acids: CASSARTSGRGNEQFF. The CDR3 DNA sequence: TGTGCCAGCAGTGCCCGGACTAGCGGGAGGGGGAATGAGCAGTTCTTC.

Written as DNA, the CDR3 is TGTGCCAGCAGCGTATCCGGGACTAGCGGGGCAGGCCAAGAGACCCAGTACTTC. This codes for CASSVSGTSGAGQETQYF. The chain couples TRBV9 to TRBJ2-5; 13 bases line up with TRBD2. Germline CDR1 reads SGDLS; CDR2 reads YYNGEE. The CDR3 covers 18 residues. V lost 1 base to trimming and J lost 1 base; unmatched junction nucleotides: 7. Together with reference TRBV9 and TRBJ2-5, the CDR3 gives the full variable domain: DSGVTQTPKHLITATGQRVTLRCSPRSGDLSVYWYQQSLDQGLQFLIQYYNGEERAKGNILERFSAQQFPDLHSELNLSSLELGDSALYFCASSVSGTSGAGQETQYFGPGTRLLVL.

J is TRBJ1-2 and V is TRBV25-1; 7 bases align to TRBD1. CDR1 is MGHDK and CDR2 is SYGVNS in the germline V gene. CDR3 length: 15 residues. Trimming took 4 bases from V and 8 from J; bases not matched to a gene: 13. This chain's CDR3 is CASSVTDRSLHGYTF. The CDR3 coding sequence is TGTGCCAGCAGTGTAACGGACAGGTCTCTGCACGGCTACACCTTC.

This clonotype has only a few counts. The V and J genes are TRBV5-6 and TRBJ2-5; D may correspond to TRBD1 or TRBD2 (5 bases each). CDR1 is SGHDT and CDR2 is YYEEEE in the germline V gene. V was trimmed by 0 bases and J by 6 bases, leaving 15 bases between them. The CDR3 runs 15 residues. CDR3 loop: CASSLALGVGQTQYF. The CDR3 DNA follows: TGTGCCAGCAGCTTGGCGCTCGGGGTGGGACAGACCCAGTACTTC.

The chain's CDR3 is CSARGPSGSYEQYF. The DNA of the CDR3 is TGCAGTGCTAGAGGGCCTAGCGGGTCCTACGAGCAGTACTTC. The V call is TRBV20-1, the J call TRBJ2-7; 8 bases fit TRBD2. Germline CDR1 reads DFQATT; CDR2 reads SNEGSKA (reference sequence). The V gene end was trimmed by 1 base and the J gene end by 1 base; junction bases not matched to a gene: 3. This CDR3 is 14 amino acids long.

This sequence joins TRBV5-6 and TRBJ2-7; a possible D gene is TRBD1 (6 bases). Germline V gene sequence: CDR1 SGHDT, CDR2 YYEEEE. V shed 1 base and J shed 2 bases, with 16 bases lying between them. The CDR3 is made up of 16 amino acids. The DNA of the CDR3 is TGTGCCAGCAGCTTGTTGGTGGGGGCCCCCCCCTACGAGCAGTACTTC. This encodes CASSLLVGAPPYEQYF.

Only a few counts were recorded for this clonotype. In DNA form, the CDR3 reads TGTGCCATCATGCCGGGCCAGCTTGGGGCCAACGTCCTGACTTTC. Residues: CAIMPGQLGANVLTF. The chain links TRBV10-3 to TRBJ2-6; D is ambiguous. The CDR3 has 15 amino acids. Germline V CDR1 and CDR2: ENHRY, SYGVKD. With 7 bases removed from V and 3 bases from J, the gap between germline ends came to 13 bases.

About this clonotype itself: One base away lies a much larger clone, so this may be a sequencing read error. The chain links TRBV29-1 to TRBJ2-7; D possibly uses TRBD1 or TRBD2 (5 bases each). The CDR3 spans 13 residues. V gave up 7 bases and J gave up 4 bases, with 17 bases separating them. From germline, CDR1 is SQVTM and CDR2 ANQGSEA. The CDR3 protein is CSGREGRIYEQYF. CDR3 bases: TGCAGCGGCCGAGAGGGGCGGATATACGAGCAGTACTTC.